A selection of T cell receptor beta chains follows, all from one sample in a study of T cell responses to AZD1222 COVID-19 vaccine. Profiling relied on immunoSEQ multiplex PCR, and the TCRdb table lists in-frame clones only, not all of them. The table lists about 99,000 clones, 87% of them singletons. Here the sequenced sample was peripheral blood, taken on day 0 of AZD1222 vaccination. Receptors originate from an adult in good health. Each CDR3 is given with its conserved first and last residue. A D gene is named only where the DNA matches it firmly. Only some rows state a clone size, as once, few, many or a class for expanded clones.

TRBV5-6	TRBJ1-1	once	NA	CASSLVRQNTEAFF	TGTGCCAGCAGCTTGGTTAGGCAAAACACTGAAGCTTTCTTT
TRBV27	TRBJ1-1	NA	NA	CASSKTVMNTEAFF	TGTGCCAGCAGTAAAACCGTCATGAACACTGAAGCTTTCTTT
TRBV5-6	TRBJ1-3	NA	NA	CASSLAGSGNTIYF	TGTGCCAGCAGCCTGGCAGGATCTGGAAACACCATATATTTT
TRBV4-3	TRBJ1-2	NA	NA	CASSPVVAGWEGYTF	TGCGCCAGCAGCCCAGTCGTGGCGGGGTGGGAAGGCTACACCTTC
TRBV15	TRBJ1-4	NA	NA	CATSRWAGGGEKLFF	TGTGCCACCAGCAGATGGGCCGGGGGGGGAGAAAAACTGTTTTTT
TRBV19	TRBJ1-5	NA	NA	CASSNPWVSGQPQHF	TGTGCCAGTAGTAACCCCTGGGTAAGTGGCCAGCCCCAGCATTTT
TRBV24-1	TRBJ2-1	NA	NA	CATSVSDFPANNEQFF	TGTGCCACCAGTGTCTCAGACTTTCCAGCAAACAATGAGCAGTTCTTC
TRBV5-4	TRBJ2-7	NA	TRBD2	CASSLEASGGFEQYF	TGTGCCAGCAGCTTGGAGGCTAGCGGGGGGTTTGAGCAGTACTTC
TRBV14	TRBJ2-1	NA	TRBD2	CASSHLLAVNYNEQFF	TGTGCCAGCAGCCATCTACTAGCGGTTAACTACAATGAGCAGTTCTTC
TRBV4-3	TRBJ2-5	NA	TRBD2	CASSQGTSEIQETQYF	TGCGCCAGCAGCCAAGGGACTAGCGAGATCCAAGAGACCCAGTACTTC
TRBV29-1	TRBJ2-5	NA	TRBD2	CSVPSSGGQETQYF	TGCAGCGTACCTTCTAGCGGGGGGCAAGAGACCCAGTACTTC
TRBV13	TRBJ2-4	NA	TRBD1	CASSLVGQGWNIQYF	TGTGCCAGCAGCTTAGTGGGACAGGGATGGAACATTCAGTACTTC
TRBV6-6	TRBJ1-1	NA	NA	CASRLTGDGAEAFF	TGTGCCAGCAGACTCACCGGAGATGGTGCTGAAGCTTTCTTT
TRBV5-4	TRBJ1-2	NA	TRBD1	CASSLAGTAYGYTF	TGTGCCAGCAGCTTGGCCGGGACAGCCTATGGCTACACCTTC
TRBV19	TRBJ2-6	NA	NA	CASSPGTSGANVLTF	TGTGCCAGTAGTCCAGGCACCTCTGGGGCCAACGTCCTGACTTTC
TRBV14	TRBJ1-1	NA	NA	CASSQTGTEAFF	TGTGCCAGCAGCCAAACTGGCACTGAAGCTTTCTTT
TRBV7-9	TRBJ2-5	NA	NA	CAASAGETQYF	TGTGCCGCCTCCGCAGGGGAGACCCAGTACTTC
TRBV5-6	TRBJ1-2	NA	NA	CASSFPRAAYGYTF	TGTGCCAGCAGCTTCCCCAGGGCGGCCTATGGCTACACCTTC
TRBV7-9	TRBJ1-2	NA	NA	CASSLVLSSPGYTF	TGTGCCAGCAGCTTAGTCCTCTCCTCTCCCGGCTACACCTTC
TRBV5-6	TRBJ1-2	NA	NA	CASSLLQGTDGYTF	TGTGCCAGCAGCTTGTTACAGGGTACGGATGGCTACACCTTC
TRBV5-1	TRBJ1-2	NA	NA	CASSLGQGIRGYTF	TGCGCCAGCAGCTTGGGCCAGGGGATTCGGGGCTACACCTTC
TRBV27	TRBJ2-2	NA	NA	CASSFLYLGRENTGELFF	TGTGCCAGCAGTTTCCTGTATCTAGGGCGGGAAAACACCGGGGAGCTGTTTTTT
TRBV29-1	TRBJ2-6	NA	NA	CSVYFSGANVLTF	TGCAGCGTGTACTTCTCTGGGGCCAACGTCCTGACTTTC
TRBV5-1	TRBJ2-1	once	NA	CASSLERTYNEQFF	TGTGCCAGCAGCCTGGAGCGTACCTACAATGAGCAGTTCTTC
TRBV12-3/TRBV12-4	TRBJ1-5	NA	NA	CASSVNSNQPQHF	TGTGCCAGCAGTGTTAATAGCAATCAGCCCCAGCATTTT
TRBV10-1	TRBJ2-3	NA	NA	CASRGACTDTQYF	TGCGCCAGCCGAGGGGCCTGCACAGATACGCAGTATTTT
TRBV24-1	TRBJ2-1	NA	NA	CATTLQSSELLQNEQFF	TGTGCCACCACCCTTCAATCCTCTGAGCTACTCCAAAATGAGCAGTTCTTC
TRBV7-6	TRBJ1-4	NA	NA	CASSLNPPSNEKLFF	TGTGCCAGCAGCTTAAACCCACCATCTAATGAAAAACTGTTTTTT
TRBV7-9	TRBJ1-2	NA	NA	CASSSQGAGGYTF	TGTGCCAGCAGCTCCCAAGGGGCGGGCGGCTACACCTTC
TRBV14	TRBJ1-1	NA	NA	CASRRDNLYNTEAFF	TGTGCCAGCAGAAGGGACAATTTGTATAACACTGAAGCTTTCTTT
TRBV18	TRBJ2-5	few	TRBD1	CASSLGQEETQYF	TGTGCCAGCTCACTTGGACAGGAAGAGACCCAGTACTTC
TRBV14	TRBJ2-7	NA	NA	CASSLGHGAYEQYF	TGTGCCAGCAGCCTAGGGCACGGCGCCTACGAGCAGTACTTC
TRBV5-5	TRBJ1-4	NA	NA	CASSPRSANEKLFF	TGTGCCAGCAGCCCCCGTTCGGCTAATGAAAAACTGTTTTTT
TRBV6-5	TRBJ1-2	NA	NA	CASSYGRAVGGYTF	TGTGCCAGCAGTTATGGGCGTGCGGTGGGTGGCTACACCTTC